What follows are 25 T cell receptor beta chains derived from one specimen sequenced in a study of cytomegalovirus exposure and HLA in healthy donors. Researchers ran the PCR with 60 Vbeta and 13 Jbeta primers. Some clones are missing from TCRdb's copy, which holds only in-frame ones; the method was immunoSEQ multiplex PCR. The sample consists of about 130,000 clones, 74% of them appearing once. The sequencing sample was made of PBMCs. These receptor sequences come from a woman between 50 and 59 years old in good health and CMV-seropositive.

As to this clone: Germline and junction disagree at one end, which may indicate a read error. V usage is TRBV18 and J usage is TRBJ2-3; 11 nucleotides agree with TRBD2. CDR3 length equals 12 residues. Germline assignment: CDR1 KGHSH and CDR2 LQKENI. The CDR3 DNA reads TGTGCCAGCTCACCAGGGGCTAGCGGGGGGAATTTT. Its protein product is CASSPGASGGNF. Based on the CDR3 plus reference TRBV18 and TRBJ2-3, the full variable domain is NAGVMQNPRHLVRRRGQEARLRCSPMKGHSHVYWYRQLPEEGLKFMVYLQKENIIDESGMPKERFSAEFPKEGPSILRIQQVVRGDSAAYFCASSPGASGGNFGPGTRLTVL.

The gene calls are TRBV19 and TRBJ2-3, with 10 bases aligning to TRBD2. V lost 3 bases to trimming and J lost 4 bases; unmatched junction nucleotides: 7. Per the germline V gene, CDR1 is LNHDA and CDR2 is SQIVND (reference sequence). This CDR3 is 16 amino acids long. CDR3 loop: CASSIAAGGRADTQYF. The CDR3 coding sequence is TGTGCCAGTAGTATTGCAGCGGGGGGGCGTGCAGATACGCAGTATTTT. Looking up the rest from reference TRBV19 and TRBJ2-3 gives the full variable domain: DGGITQSPKYLFRKEGQNVTLSCEQNLNHDAMYWYRQDPGQGLRLIYYSQIVNDFQKGDIAEGYSVSREKKESFPLTVTSAQKNPTAFYLCASSIAAGGRADTQYFGPGTRLTVL.

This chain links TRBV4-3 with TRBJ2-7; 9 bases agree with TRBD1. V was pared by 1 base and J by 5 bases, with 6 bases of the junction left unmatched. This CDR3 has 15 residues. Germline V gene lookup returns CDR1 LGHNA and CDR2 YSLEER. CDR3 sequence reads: CASSQAPGQGHEQYF. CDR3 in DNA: TGCGCCAGCAGCCAAGCCCCGGGACAGGGACACGAGCAGTACTTC.

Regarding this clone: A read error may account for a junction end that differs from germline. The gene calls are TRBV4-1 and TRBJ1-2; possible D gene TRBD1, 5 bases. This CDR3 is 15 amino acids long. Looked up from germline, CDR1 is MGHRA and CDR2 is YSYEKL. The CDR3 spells CASSQDQVWDYGYPF. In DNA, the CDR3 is TGCGCCAGCAGCCAAGATCAAGTTTGGGACTATGGCTACCCCTTC.

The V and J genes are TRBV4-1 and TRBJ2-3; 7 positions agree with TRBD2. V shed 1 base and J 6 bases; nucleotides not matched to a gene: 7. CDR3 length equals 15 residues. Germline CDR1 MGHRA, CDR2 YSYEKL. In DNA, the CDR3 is TGCGCCAGCAGCCAAGTTAGTATCGGGGGGGATACGCAGTATTTT. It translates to CASSQVSIGGDTQYF.

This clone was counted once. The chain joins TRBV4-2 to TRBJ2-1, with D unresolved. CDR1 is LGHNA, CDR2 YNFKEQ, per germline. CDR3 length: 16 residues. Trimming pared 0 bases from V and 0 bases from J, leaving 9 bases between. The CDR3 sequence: CASSQDAASSYNEQFF. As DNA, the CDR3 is TGTGCCAGCAGCCAAGATGCAGCGAGCTCCTACAATGAGCAGTTCTTC.

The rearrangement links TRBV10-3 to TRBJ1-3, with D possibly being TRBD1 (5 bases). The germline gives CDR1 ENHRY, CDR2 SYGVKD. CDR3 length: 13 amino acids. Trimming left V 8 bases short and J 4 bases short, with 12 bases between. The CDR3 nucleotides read TGTGCCATCGAACAGGAGCCGGGAAACACCATATATTTT. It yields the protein CAIEQEPGNTIYF.

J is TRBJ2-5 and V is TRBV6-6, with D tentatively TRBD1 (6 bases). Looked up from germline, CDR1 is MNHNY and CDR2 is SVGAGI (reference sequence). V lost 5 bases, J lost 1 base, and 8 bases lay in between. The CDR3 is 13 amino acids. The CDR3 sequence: CASSRTAQETQYF. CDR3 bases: TGTGCCAGCAGTAGGACAGCCCAAGAGACCCAGTACTTC.

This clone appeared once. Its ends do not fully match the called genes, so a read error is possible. In DNA, the CDR3 is TGTGCCAGCAGCCAAGGGACTAGAGGTGGCACCGGGGAGCCGTTTTTT. Its protein product is CASSQGTRGGTGEPFF. The chain has TRBV4-2 and TRBJ2-2; TRBD2 aligns across 7 bases. Germline values: CDR1 LGHNA, CDR2 YNFKEQ. This CDR3 contains 16 residues.

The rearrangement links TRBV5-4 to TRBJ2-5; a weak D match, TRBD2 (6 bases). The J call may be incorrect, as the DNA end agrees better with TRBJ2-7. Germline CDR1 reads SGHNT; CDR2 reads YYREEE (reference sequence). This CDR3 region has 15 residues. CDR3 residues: CASSRDSRSSYEQYF. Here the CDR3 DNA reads TGTGCCAGCAGCCGGGACTCTCGGAGCTCCTACGAGCAGTACTTC.

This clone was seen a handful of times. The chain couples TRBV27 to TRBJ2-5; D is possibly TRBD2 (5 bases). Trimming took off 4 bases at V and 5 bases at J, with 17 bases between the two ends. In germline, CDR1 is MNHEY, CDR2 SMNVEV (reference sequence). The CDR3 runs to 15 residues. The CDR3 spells CASSSLTRVGETQYF. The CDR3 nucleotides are TGTGCCAGCAGTTCCCTCACGCGGGTAGGGGAGACCCAGTACTTC.

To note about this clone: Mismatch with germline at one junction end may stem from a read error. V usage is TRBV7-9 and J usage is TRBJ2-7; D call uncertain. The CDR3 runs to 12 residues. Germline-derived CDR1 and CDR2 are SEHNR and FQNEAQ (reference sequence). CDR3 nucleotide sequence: TGTTCCAGCAGCTCTCTATCCTACGAGCAGTACTTC. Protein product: CSSSSLSYEQYF.

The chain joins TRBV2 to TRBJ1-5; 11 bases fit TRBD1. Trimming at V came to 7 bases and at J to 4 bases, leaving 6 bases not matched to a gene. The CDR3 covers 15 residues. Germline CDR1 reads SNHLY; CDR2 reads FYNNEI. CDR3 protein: CASIADRGHNQPQHF. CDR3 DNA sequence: TGTGCCAGCATTGCGGACAGGGGGCATAATCAGCCCCAGCATTTT.

CDR3 residues: CASTPLTGTPYNSPLHF. CDR3 sequence (DNA): TGTGCCAGCACCCCCTTGACAGGTACCCCCTATAATTCACCCCTCCACTTT. This chain connects TRBV21-1 to TRBJ1-6; the table's D gene call, TRBD1, was not cross checked with the DNA. TRBV21-1 is a documented pseudogene. CDR3 size: 17 residues.

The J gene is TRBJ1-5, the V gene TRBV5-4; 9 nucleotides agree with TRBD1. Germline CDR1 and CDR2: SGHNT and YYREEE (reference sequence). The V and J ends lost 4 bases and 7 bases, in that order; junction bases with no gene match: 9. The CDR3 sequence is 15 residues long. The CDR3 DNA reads TGTGCCAGCAGCGTGGACAGGGGTGAGACCCAGCCCCAGCATTTT. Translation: CASSVDRGETQPQHF.

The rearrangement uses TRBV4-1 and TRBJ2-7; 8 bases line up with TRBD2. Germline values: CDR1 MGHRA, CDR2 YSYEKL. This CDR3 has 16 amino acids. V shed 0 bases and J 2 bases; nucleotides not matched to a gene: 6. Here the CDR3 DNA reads TGCGCCAGCAGCCAAGACGTAGCGGGGACTCCCTACGAGCAGTACTTC. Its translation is CASSQDVAGTPYEQYF.

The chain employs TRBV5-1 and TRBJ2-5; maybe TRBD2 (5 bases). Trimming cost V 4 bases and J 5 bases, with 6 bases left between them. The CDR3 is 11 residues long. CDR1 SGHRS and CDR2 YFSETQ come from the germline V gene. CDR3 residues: CASSREETQYF. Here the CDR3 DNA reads TGCGCCAGCAGCAGGGAGGAGACCCAGTACTTC.

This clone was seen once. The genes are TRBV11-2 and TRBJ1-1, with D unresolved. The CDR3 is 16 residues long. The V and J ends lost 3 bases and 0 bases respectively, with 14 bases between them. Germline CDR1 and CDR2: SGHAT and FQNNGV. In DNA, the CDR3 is TGTGCCAGCAGCTTTGAGTACCCAACTATGAACACTGAAGCTTTCTTT. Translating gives CASSFEYPTMNTEAFF.

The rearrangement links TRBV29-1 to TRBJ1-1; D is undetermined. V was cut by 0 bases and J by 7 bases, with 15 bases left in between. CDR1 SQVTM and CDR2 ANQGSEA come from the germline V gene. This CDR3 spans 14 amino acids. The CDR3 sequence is CSVEEGPVDCEAFF. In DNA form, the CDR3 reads TGCAGCGTTGAAGAGGGTCCAGTCGACTGTGAAGCTTTCTTT.

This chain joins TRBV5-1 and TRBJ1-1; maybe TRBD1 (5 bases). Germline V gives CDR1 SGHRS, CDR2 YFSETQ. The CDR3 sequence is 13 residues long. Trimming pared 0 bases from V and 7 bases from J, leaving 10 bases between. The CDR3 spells CASSLATENEAFF. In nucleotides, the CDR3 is TGCGCCAGCAGCTTGGCGACAGAAAATGAAGCTTTCTTT.

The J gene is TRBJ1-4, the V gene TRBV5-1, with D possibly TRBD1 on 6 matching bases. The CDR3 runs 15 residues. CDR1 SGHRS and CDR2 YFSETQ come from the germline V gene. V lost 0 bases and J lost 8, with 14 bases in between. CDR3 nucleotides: TGCGCCAGCAGCTTGGTGGCAGGGGCTGGGGAAAAACTGTTTTTT. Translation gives CASSLVAGAGEKLFF.

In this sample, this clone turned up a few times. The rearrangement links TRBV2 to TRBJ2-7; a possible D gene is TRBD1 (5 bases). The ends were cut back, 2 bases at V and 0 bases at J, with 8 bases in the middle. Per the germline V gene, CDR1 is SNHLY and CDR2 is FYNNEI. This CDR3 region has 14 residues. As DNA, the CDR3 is TGTGCCAGCAGTGAACGACAGACCTCCTACGAGCAGTACTTC. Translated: CASSERQTSYEQYF.

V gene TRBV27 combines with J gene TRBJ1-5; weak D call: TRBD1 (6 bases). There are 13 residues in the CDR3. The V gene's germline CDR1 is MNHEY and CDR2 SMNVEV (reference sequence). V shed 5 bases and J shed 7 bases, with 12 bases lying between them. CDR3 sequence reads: CASSPRGAQPQHF. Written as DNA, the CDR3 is TGTGCCAGCAGTCCCAGGGGCGCGCAGCCCCAGCATTTT.

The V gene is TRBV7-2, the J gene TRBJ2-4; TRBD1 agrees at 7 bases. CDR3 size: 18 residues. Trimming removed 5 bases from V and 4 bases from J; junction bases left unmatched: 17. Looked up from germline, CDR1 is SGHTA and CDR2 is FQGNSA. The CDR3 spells CASSPVWGLDRSKNIQYF. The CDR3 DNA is TGTGCCAGCAGCCCAGTATGGGGGCTGGACAGGTCAAAAAACATTCAGTACTTC.

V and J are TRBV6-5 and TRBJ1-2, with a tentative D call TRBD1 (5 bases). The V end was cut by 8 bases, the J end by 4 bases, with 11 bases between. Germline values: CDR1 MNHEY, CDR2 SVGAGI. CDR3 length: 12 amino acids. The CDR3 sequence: CASRGDLYGYTF. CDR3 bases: TGTGCCAGCCGCGGGGACCTCTATGGCTACACCTTC.